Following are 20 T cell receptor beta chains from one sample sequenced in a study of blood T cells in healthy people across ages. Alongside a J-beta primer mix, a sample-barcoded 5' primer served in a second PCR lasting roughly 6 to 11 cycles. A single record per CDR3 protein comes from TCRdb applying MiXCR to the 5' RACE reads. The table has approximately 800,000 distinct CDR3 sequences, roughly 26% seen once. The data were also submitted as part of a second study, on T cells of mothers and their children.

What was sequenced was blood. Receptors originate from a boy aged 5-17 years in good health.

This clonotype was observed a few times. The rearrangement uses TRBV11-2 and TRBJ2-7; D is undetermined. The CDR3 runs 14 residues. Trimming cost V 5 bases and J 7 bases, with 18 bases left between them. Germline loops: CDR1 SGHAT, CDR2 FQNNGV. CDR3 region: CASSPSSGLGEQYF. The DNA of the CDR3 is TGTGCCAGCAGCCCCTCCTCTGGGCTGGGGGAGCAGTACTTC.

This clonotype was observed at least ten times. The CDR3 region is CASSLANEQFF. The CDR3 nucleotides read TGTGCCAGCAGTTTAGCGAATGAGCAGTTCTTC. This chain joins TRBV27 and TRBJ2-1; D is uncertain. Looked up from germline, CDR1 is MNHEY and CDR2 is SMNVEV (reference sequence). Trimming removed 2 bases at V and 7 bases at J, with 3 bases between. The CDR3 covers 11 residues.

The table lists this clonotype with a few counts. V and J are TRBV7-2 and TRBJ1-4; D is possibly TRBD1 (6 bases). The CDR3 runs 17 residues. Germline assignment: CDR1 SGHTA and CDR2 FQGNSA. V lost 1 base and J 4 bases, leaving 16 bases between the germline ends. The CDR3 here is CASSLGWGGQSNEKLFF. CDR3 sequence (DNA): TGTGCCAGCAGCTTAGGATGGGGCGGACAGAGTAATGAAAAACTGTTTTTT.

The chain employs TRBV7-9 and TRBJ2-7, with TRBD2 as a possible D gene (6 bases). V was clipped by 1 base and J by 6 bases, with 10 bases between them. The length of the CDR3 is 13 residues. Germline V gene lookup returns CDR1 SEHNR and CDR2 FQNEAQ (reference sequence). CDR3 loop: CASSLGDFGEQYF. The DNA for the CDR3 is TGTGCCAGCAGCTTAGGGGACTTTGGCGAGCAGTACTTC.

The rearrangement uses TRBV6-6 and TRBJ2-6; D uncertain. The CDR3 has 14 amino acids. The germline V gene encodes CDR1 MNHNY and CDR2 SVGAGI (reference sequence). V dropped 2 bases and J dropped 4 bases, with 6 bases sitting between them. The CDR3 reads CASSYLIGANVLTF. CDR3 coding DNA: TGTGCCAGCAGTTACCTGATAGGGGCCAACGTCCTGACTTTC.

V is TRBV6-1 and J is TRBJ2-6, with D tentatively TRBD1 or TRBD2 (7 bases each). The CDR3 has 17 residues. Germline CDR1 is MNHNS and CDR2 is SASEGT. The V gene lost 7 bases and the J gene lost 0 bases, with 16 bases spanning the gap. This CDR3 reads CASNPAGGGSGANVLTF. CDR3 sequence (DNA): TGTGCCAGCAACCCGGCAGGGGGGGGCTCTGGGGCCAACGTCCTGACTTTC.

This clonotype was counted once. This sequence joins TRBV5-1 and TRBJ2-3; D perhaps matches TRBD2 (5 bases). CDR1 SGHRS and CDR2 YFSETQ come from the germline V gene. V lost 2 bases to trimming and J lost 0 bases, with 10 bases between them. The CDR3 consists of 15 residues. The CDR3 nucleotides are TGCGCCAGCAGCTTCGGACTCTCTAGCACAGATACGCAGTATTTT. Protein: CASSFGLSSTDTQYF.

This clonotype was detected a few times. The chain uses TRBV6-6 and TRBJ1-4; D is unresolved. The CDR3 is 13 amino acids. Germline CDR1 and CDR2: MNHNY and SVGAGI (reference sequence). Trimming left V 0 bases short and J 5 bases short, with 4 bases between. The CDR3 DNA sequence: TGTGCCAGCAGTTACTCGGCAAATGAAAAACTGTTTTTT. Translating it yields CASSYSANEKLFF.

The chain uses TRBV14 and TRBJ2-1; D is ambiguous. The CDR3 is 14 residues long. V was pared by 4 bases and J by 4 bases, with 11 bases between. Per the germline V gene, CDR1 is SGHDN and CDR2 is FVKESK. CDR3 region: CASSRPLGYNEQFF. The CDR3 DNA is TGTGCCAGCAGCCGCCCGCTCGGATACAATGAGCAGTTCTTC.

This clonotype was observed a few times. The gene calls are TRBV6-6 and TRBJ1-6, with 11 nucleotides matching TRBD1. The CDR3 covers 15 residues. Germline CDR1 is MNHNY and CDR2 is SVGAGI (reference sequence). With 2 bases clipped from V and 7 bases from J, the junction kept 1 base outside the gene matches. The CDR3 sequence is CASSYGTGGNSPLHF. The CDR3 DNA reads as TGTGCCAGCAGTTACGGGACAGGGGGGAATTCACCCCTCCACTTT.

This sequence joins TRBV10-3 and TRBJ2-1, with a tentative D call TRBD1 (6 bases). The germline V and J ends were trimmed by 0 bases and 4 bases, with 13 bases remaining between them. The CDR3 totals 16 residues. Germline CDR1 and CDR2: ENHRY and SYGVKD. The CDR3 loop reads CAISESAGAMYNEQFF. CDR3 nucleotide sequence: TGTGCCATCAGTGAGTCTGCAGGGGCCATGTACAATGAGCAGTTCTTC.

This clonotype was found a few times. DNA for the CDR3: TGTGCCAGCAGCTTAAAACCGGGCGAGACCCAGTACTTC. It is translated as CASSLKPGETQYF. The gene calls are TRBV7-3 and TRBJ2-5, with D uncertain. The V end lost 1 base, the J end lost 5 bases, and 8 bases lay between the germline ends. CDR1 is SGHTA and CDR2 is FQGTGA in the germline V gene. The CDR3 consists of 13 residues.

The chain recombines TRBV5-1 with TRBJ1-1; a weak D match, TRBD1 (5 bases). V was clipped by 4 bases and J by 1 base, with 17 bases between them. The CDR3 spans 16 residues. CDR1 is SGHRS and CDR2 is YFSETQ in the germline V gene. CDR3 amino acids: CASSPNEGRKNTEAFF. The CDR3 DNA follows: TGCGCCAGCAGCCCTAACGAGGGACGTAAGAACACTGAAGCTTTCTTT.

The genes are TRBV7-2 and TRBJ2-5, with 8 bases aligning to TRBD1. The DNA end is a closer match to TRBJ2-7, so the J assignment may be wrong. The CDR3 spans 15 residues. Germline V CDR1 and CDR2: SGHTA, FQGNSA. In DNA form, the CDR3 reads TGTGCCAGCAGCTTAGGAATCCGGGACAGGTACGAGCAGTACTTC. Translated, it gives CASSLGIRDRYEQYF.

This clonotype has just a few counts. CDR3 DNA sequence: TGCGCCAGCAGCTTGGATGGTGGGCGGGAAGAGACCCAGTACTTC. This gives the protein CASSLDGGREETQYF. V is TRBV5-1 and J is TRBJ2-5; TRBD2 is a possible D gene (5 bases). There are 15 residues in the CDR3. V was cut by 0 bases and J by 3 bases, with 12 bases left in between. Germline values: CDR1 SGHRS, CDR2 YFSETQ.

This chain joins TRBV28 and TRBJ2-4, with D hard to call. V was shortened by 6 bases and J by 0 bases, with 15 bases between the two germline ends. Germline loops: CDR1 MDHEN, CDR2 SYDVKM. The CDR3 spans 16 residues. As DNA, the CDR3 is TGTGCCAGCAGCCTATCCCCTGGGGTAGCCAAAAACATTCAGTACTTC. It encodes CASSLSPGVAKNIQYF.

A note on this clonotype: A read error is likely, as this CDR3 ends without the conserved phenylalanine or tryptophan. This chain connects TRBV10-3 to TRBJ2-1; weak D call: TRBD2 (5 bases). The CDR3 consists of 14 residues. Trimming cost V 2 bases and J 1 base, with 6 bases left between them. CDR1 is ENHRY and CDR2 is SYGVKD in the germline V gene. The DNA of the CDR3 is TGTGCCATCAGTGAGAGGGAGTCCTACAATGAGCAGTTCTTG. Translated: CAISERESYNEQFL.

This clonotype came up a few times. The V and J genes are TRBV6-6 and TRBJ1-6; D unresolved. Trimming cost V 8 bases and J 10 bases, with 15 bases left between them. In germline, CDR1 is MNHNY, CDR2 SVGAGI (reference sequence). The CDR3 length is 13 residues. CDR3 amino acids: CASGPFGESPLHF. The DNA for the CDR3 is TGTGCCAGCGGCCCCTTCGGTGAATCACCCCTCCACTTT.

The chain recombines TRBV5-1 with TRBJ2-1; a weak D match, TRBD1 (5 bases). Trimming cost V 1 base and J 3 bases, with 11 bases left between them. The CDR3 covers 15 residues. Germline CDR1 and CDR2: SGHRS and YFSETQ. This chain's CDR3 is CASSLKGDLYNEQFF. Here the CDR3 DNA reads TGCGCCAGCAGCTTGAAAGGGGATCTCTACAATGAGCAGTTCTTC.

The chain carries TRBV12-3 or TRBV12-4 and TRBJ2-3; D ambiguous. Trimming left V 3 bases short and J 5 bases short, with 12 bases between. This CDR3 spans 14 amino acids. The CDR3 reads CASSLSNKGDTQYF. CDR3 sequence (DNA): TGTGCCAGCAGTTTGTCAAACAAAGGAGATACGCAGTATTTT.